The 30 T cell receptor beta chains presented below share a single source sample, sequenced in a study of tumor-infiltrating lymphocytes in primary liver carcinoma. Reverse transcription of 500 ng total RNA with a constant-region primer produced TCR beta cDNA. Three nested multiplex PCR rounds, a slightly modified ARM-PCR, produced the libraries for TCR beta. Use of TRBV1-TRBV30 forward primers with a C-beta reverse primer characterized the first two PCR rounds, which lasted approximately 11 cycles each. A single record per CDR3 protein comes from TCRdb applying MiXCR to the multiplex PCR reads. Of approximately 330,000 distinct CDR3 sequences listed, approximately 65% are singletons. Unsorted whole blood yielded blood RNA, and germline DNA was extracted as well. The sample taken for sequencing was peripheral blood. These receptors were taken from a middle-aged man with primary liver carcinoma and hepatitis B virus infection.

Turning to this clonotype: Its ends do not fully match the called genes, so a read error is possible. J is TRBJ2-1 and V is TRBV11-1, with 8 bases that match TRBD2. The CDR3 has 15 amino acids. Germline CDR1 SGHAT, CDR2 FQDESV (reference sequence). The CDR3 nucleotides are TGTGCCAGCAGCACGGGGGGGGGCGGGAGCAATGAGCAATTCTTC. Its translation: CASSTGGGGSNEQFF.

About this clonotype: One junction end disagrees with the germline gene, perhaps due to a read error. This rearrangement joins TRBV11-2 to TRBJ1-1; D is perhaps TRBD1 (5 bases). The V gene's germline CDR1 is SGHAT and CDR2 FQNNGV. There are 14 residues in the CDR3. CDR3 sequence: CASTRDCMNTVAFF. CDR3 DNA: TGTGCCAGCACCAGGGACTGCATGAACACTGTAGCTTTCTTT.

This chain connects TRBV6-2 or TRBV6-3 to TRBJ1-5; weak D call: TRBD1 (5 bases). The CDR3 consists of 17 residues. Germline CDR1 MNHEY, CDR2 SVGEGT. Trimming pared 8 bases from V and 6 bases from J, leaving 26 bases between. CDR3 sequence reads: CASSSQEALGKSQPQHF. In DNA, the CDR3 is TGTGCCAGCTCCTCACAGGAGGCACTCGGTAAGAGTCAGCCCCAGCATTTT.

The chain has TRBV7-9 and TRBJ1-6; no definite D call. The length of the CDR3 is 12 residues. V was cut by 3 bases and J by 8 bases, with 5 bases left in between. CDR1 and CDR2 (germline): SEHNR, FQNEAQ (reference sequence). This chain's CDR3 is CASSFPDSPLHF. DNA for the CDR3: TGTGCCAGCAGCTTCCCGGATTCACCCCTCCACTTT.

This clonotype has a count of ten or more. This chain connects TRBV11-2 to TRBJ2-5; D gene ambiguous. This CDR3 comprises 12 residues. V was trimmed by 0 bases and J by 12 bases, leaving 11 bases between them. Germline V gene sequence: CDR1 SGHAT, CDR2 FQNNGV. The CDR3 region is CASSLDYWEEYF. The CDR3 region has the DNA TGTGCCAGCAGCTTAGACTACTGGGAAGAGTACTTC. Looking up the rest from reference TRBV11-2 and TRBJ2-5 gives the full variable domain: EAGVAQSPRYKIIEKRQSVAFWCNPISGHATLYWYQQILGQGPKLLIQFQNNGVVDDSQLPKDRFSAERLKGVDSTLKIQPAKLEDSAVYLCASSLDYWEEYFGPGTRLLVL.

This clonotype occurred many times. This chain connects TRBV6-6 to TRBJ1-1; 9 bases line up with TRBD1. Germline V lookup: CDR1 MNHNY, CDR2 SVGAGI (reference sequence). CDR3 length equals 16 residues. Trimming took 6 bases from V and 1 from J; bases not matched to a gene: 9. The CDR3 DNA follows: TGTGCCAGCAGCCACCCCCGGGACAGGGCGAACACTGAAGCTTTCTTT. It translates to CASSHPRDRANTEAFF.

Comments on this clonotype: Because the CDR3 is missing its conserved closing phenylalanine or tryptophan, this is likely a read error. The CDR3 region is CSVEQGRVHSPDTQYI. CDR3 DNA: TGCAGCGTTGAACAGGGTAGGGTACACAGCCCAGATACTCAGTATATT. The chain links TRBV29-1 to TRBJ2-3, with D perhaps matching TRBD1 (5 bases). The germline gives CDR1 SQVTM, CDR2 ANQGSEA. This CDR3 has 16 amino acids.

The chain links TRBV5-6 to TRBJ2-1; unclear D gene. Trimming stripped 2 bases from V and 9 bases from J, with 15 bases between. Germline V gene lookup returns CDR1 SGHDT and CDR2 YYEEEE. The CDR3 is made up of 14 amino acids. The CDR3 sequence: CASSFSDEDGEQFF. As DNA, the CDR3 is TGTGCCAGCAGCTTCTCGGACGAGGACGGTGAGCAGTTCTTC.

As for this clonotype: Possible read error: a much larger clone is one base away. This sequence joins TRBV4-3 and TRBJ2-1; TRBD1 or TRBD2 may be the D gene (6 bases each). This CDR3 has 16 amino acids. Germline V CDR1 and CDR2: LGHNA, YSLEER. The CDR3 reads CASSHVGGSSYIEQFF. The CDR3, as DNA: TGCGCCAGCAGCCACGTAGGGGGGAGCTCCTACATTGAGCAGTTCTTC.

V gene TRBV24-1 combines with J gene TRBJ2-3, with D possibly matching TRBD2 (5 bases). CDR1 is KGHDR, CDR2 SFDVKD, per germline. V was shortened by 12 bases and J by 0 bases, with 15 bases between the two germline ends. The CDR3 contains 14 residues. The CDR3 nucleotides are TGTGCCCCCCAGGACTCAGCTAGCACAGATACGCAGTATTTT. Translated, it gives CAPQDSASTDTQYF.

About this clonotype itself: Being one base from a much bigger clone, this may be a read error. The CDR3 end shows no conserved phenylalanine or tryptophan, and so a read error is likely. V is TRBV28 and J is TRBJ1-5, with no clear D. This CDR3 is 12 amino acids long. Deletions cut 5 bases from V and 9 bases from J, with 11 bases between. Per germline, CDR1 MDHEN and CDR2 SYDVKM. Written as DNA, the CDR3 is TGTGCCAGCAGTCCTCCTCGGGGGCCCCAGCATTTA. Amino acid sequence: CASSPPRGPQHL.

Details on this clonotype: A read error is possible here, since a much larger clone lies one base away. CDR3 bases: TGTGCCAGCAGCCAAGATAGCGGGTTTTTCTACGAGCAGTGCTTC. Translated: CASSQDSGFFYEQCF. The rearrangement links TRBV14 to TRBJ2-7; 7 nucleotides match TRBD2. The CDR3 length is 15 residues. In germline, CDR1 is SGHDN, CDR2 FVKESK. The whole variable domain, remainder taken from reference TRBV14 and TRBJ2-7, is EAGVTQFPSHSVIEKGQTVTLRCDPISGHDNLYWYRRVMGKEIKFLLHFVKESKQDESGMPNNRFLAERTGGTYSTLKVQPAELEDSGVYFCASSQDSGFFYEQCFGPGTRLTVT.

The chain has TRBV5-4 and TRBJ2-5; D remains unclear. In germline, CDR1 is SGHNT, CDR2 YYREEE (reference sequence). Trimming took 4 bases from V and 4 from J, leaving 20 bases between them. CDR3 length: 16 residues. CDR3 DNA sequence: TGTGCCAGCAGCGCCGGCCAACGCAAACGGCCAGAGACCCAGTACTTC. It codes for CASSAGQRKRPETQYF.

Of note for this clonotype: Its ends do not fully match the called genes, so a read error is possible. The rearrangement links TRBV11-2 to TRBJ2-1; D is undetermined. Germline values: CDR1 SGHAT, CDR2 FQNNGV. CDR3 length: 13 residues. CDR3 sequence (DNA): TGTGCCAGCGGCTTAGAGGTTGACAATGAGCAGTTCTTC. This gives the protein CASGLEVDNEQFF.

A single count supports this clonotype. Given a much more abundant clone one base away, this may be a read error. This rearrangement joins TRBV7-8 to TRBJ2-5; either TRBD1 or TRBD2 may fit D (7 bases each). The germline gives CDR1 SGHVS, CDR2 FQNEAQ. Deletions cut 4 bases from V and 7 bases from J, with 16 bases between. The CDR3 has 14 residues. The CDR3 loop reads CASSSTSRGGTQYF. DNA of the CDR3: TGTGCCAGCAGCTCCACGAGCAGGGGGGGGACCCAGTACTTC.

To note about this clonotype: A read error may be the cause here, since a much bigger clone is one base away. In this CDR3 the conserved last residue, phenylalanine or tryptophan, is missing, so a read error is likely. The chain combines TRBV4-1 with TRBJ2-7; TRBD2 might be the D (6 bases). The germline CDR1 and CDR2 sequences are MGHRA and YSYEKL. The CDR3 is 14 residues long. Trimming cost V 4 bases and J 0 bases, with 10 bases left between them. As DNA, the CDR3 is TGCGCCAGCAGCCCGGGGACTCTCTCCTACGAGCAGTACTCC. Its protein product is CASSPGTLSYEQYS.

Comments on this clonotype: A read error may explain this, as a much larger clone is one base away. This chain joins TRBV10-3 and TRBJ1-1; D is uncertain. Germline V gene sequence: CDR1 ENHRY, CDR2 SYGVKD. CDR3 length: 14 amino acids. The V gene lost 6 bases and the J gene lost 0 bases, with 11 bases spanning the gap. Written as DNA, the CDR3 is TGTGCCATCAGAGAGAGGGAGGTGAACACTGAAGCTTTCTTT. It encodes CAIREREVNTEAFF.

Comment on this clonotype: Being one base from a much bigger clone, this may be a read error. Without the conserved terminal phenylalanine or tryptophan, this CDR3 likely stems from a read error. The chain couples TRBV10-3 to TRBJ2-7, with 7 bases fitting TRBD1. This CDR3 contains 15 residues. V shed 8 bases and J 0 bases; nucleotides not matched to a gene: 10. Germline V lookup: CDR1 ENHRY, CDR2 SYGVKD. CDR3 DNA sequence: TGTGCCATCCAGGGGGAACCCCTAGTCTCCTACGAGCAGTACCTC. It specifies CAIQGEPLVSYEQYL.

This chain connects TRBV5-6 to TRBJ2-7; D is perhaps TRBD2 (5 bases). The CDR3 is 15 amino acids. Between the trimmed V and J ends, which lost 1 base and 2 bases, there was a span of 13 bases. Germline assignment: CDR1 SGHDT and CDR2 YYEEEE. The CDR3 DNA reads TGTGCCAGCAGCTTGAGGACCGGGATCCCCTACGAGCAGTACTTC. Encoded protein: CASSLRTGIPYEQYF.

The genes are TRBV24-1 and TRBJ1-2; 8 bases agree with TRBD1. CDR1 is KGHDR, CDR2 SFDVKD, per germline. The CDR3 loop spans 14 amino acids. The V gene end was trimmed by 4 bases and the J gene end by 8 bases; junction bases not matched to a gene: 8. In DNA form, the CDR3 reads TGTGCCACCAGTGACACCAGACAGGGGTACGGCTACACCTTC. Protein sequence: CATSDTRQGYGYTF.

This clonotype has at least ten counts. In nucleotides, the CDR3 is TGTGCCAGCACCCCTCAGGGGGACTATGGCTACACCTTC. Encoded protein: CASTPQGDYGYTF. This sequence joins TRBV12-3 or TRBV12-4 and TRBJ1-2, with 7 bases fitting TRBD1. Germline trimming cut 7 bases from V and 3 bases from J; bases unmatched to any gene: 5. This CDR3 spans 13 amino acids.

In this sample, this clonotype turned up a few times. J is TRBJ2-2 and V is TRBV7-9; tentative D call: TRBD2 (6 bases). V was clipped by 4 bases and J by 4 bases, with 19 bases between them. CDR3 length: 17 residues. Per germline, CDR1 SEHNR and CDR2 FQNEAQ (reference sequence). CDR3 DNA sequence: TGTGCCAGCAGCTCCTACCGACTAGGGGCGAGCACCGGGGAGCTGTTTTTT. Encoded protein: CASSSYRLGASTGELFF.

This clonotype came up once. V usage is TRBV5-5 and J usage is TRBJ1-1, with no clear D. Germline V gene data show CDR1 as SGHKS and CDR2 as YYEKEE (reference sequence). This CDR3 region has 13 residues. Trimming removed 1 base from V and 6 bases from J, with 10 bases in between. The CDR3 protein is CASSLFFQSEAFF. The CDR3, as DNA: TGTGCCAGCAGCTTGTTTTTTCAATCTGAAGCTTTCTTT.

This clonotype occurred many times. The J gene is TRBJ2-7, the V gene TRBV6-6; TRBD2 might be the D (5 bases). Germline V gene lookup returns CDR1 MNHNY and CDR2 SVGAGI (reference sequence). V lost 5 bases and J lost 6, with 20 bases in between. The CDR3 is 15 residues long. The CDR3 region is CASSQSPTRSGEQYF. The DNA of the CDR3 is TGTGCCAGCAGTCAGAGCCCAACTAGGTCGGGCGAGCAGTACTTC.

This clonotype was observed at least ten times. DNA for the CDR3: TGTGCCAGCACGGATTATAGCAATCAGCCCCAGCATTTT. As protein: CASTDYSNQPQHF. This rearrangement joins TRBV6-2 or TRBV6-3 to TRBJ1-5; D not certain. Germline assignment: CDR1 MNHEY and CDR2 SVGEGT. There are 13 residues in the CDR3. Trimming cost V 7 bases and J 0 bases, with 7 bases left between them.

This clonotype turned up a few times. The chain joins TRBV10-3 to TRBJ1-1, with 12 bases fitting TRBD1. V was pared by 6 bases and J by 4 bases, with 6 bases of the junction left unmatched. The V gene's germline CDR1 is ENHRY and CDR2 SYGVKD. The CDR3 extends over 15 amino acids. CDR3 in amino acids: CAIRGTGGAGTEAFF. Written as DNA, the CDR3 is TGTGCCATCAGGGGGACAGGGGGCGCAGGCACTGAAGCTTTCTTT.

There are many counts of this clonotype. Its ends do not fully match the called genes, so a read error is possible. J is TRBJ2-3 and V is TRBV4-3; D is ambiguous. The CDR3 spans 14 residues. Germline assignment: CDR1 LGHNA and CDR2 YSLEER. The CDR3 loop is CASSQDGLTDTQYF. The CDR3 DNA reads TGTGCCAGCAGCCAAGATGGCCTCACAGATACGCAGTATTTT.

The chain couples TRBV14 to TRBJ2-3; 7 nucleotides line up with TRBD2. The CDR3 covers 21 residues. V lost 1 base to trimming and J lost 0 bases; unmatched junction nucleotides: 19. CDR1 and CDR2 from the germline V gene are SGHDN and FVKESK. As DNA, the CDR3 is TGTGCCAGCAGCCAAGGCTTCGCTCGTCTCGCTAGCGGCACTAGCACAGATACGCAGTATTTT. Protein: CASSQGFARLASGTSTDTQYF.

About this clonotype itself: A read error is likely, as this CDR3 ends without the conserved phenylalanine or tryptophan. The chain uses TRBV11-2 and TRBJ2-3, with D uncertain. The germline gives CDR1 SGHAT, CDR2 FQNNGV. The CDR3 loop spans 11 amino acids. V dropped 5 bases and J dropped 9 bases, with 9 bases sitting between them. CDR3 amino acids: CASSPLRTQYV. Here the CDR3 DNA reads TGTGCCAGCAGCCCGCTTCGGACGCAGTATGTC.

This clonotype is a singleton in its sample. This may stem from a read error, because a much larger clone lies one nucleotide away. The chain has TRBV10-3 and TRBJ2-1, with D perhaps TRBD1 (5 bases). This CDR3 has 12 residues. CDR1 is ENHRY, CDR2 SYGVKD, per germline. The CDR3 here is CAVSGAENEQFF. In nucleotides, the CDR3 is TGTGCCGTCAGTGGGGCGGAAAATGAGCAGTTCTTC.